These 30 T cell receptor beta chains share one sample of origin, sequenced in a study of cytomegalovirus exposure and HLA in healthy donors. Vbeta (60) and Jbeta (13) primers were used in the PCR. Only in-frame clones appear in the TCRdb table, and some are missing; sequencing was by immunoSEQ multiplex PCR. This sample has 95,000 to 150,000 clones, with about 8.6% found just once. The sequenced sample consisted of PBMCs. The source of these receptors is a middle-aged woman in good health and CMV-seropositive.

The chain couples TRBV6-5 to TRBJ1-4; perhaps TRBD1 as D (5 bases). This CDR3 has 15 amino acids. The V gene's germline CDR1 is MNHEY and CDR2 SVGAGI. The V end was cut by 4 bases, the J end by 5 bases, with 14 bases between. The CDR3 reads CASSSGGFSNEKLFF. The CDR3 nucleotides are TGTGCCAGCAGTTCTGGGGGGTTCTCCAATGAAAAACTGTTTTTT.

The chain links TRBV19 to TRBJ1-5, with 11 bases fitting TRBD1. The CDR3 is made up of 21 amino acids. Germline V gives CDR1 LNHDA, CDR2 SQIVND (reference sequence). Germline trimming cut 3 bases from V and 0 bases from J; bases unmatched to any gene: 16. The chain's CDR3 is CASSIKAGGTGGYYSNQPQHF. The CDR3 region has the DNA TGTGCCAGTAGTATTAAGGCTGGCGGGACAGGGGGGTACTATAGCAATCAGCCCCAGCATTTT.

In its sample, this clone was seen a few times. The DNA for the CDR3 is TGTGCCAGCAGCTTAGGCTTCAACGTCGGTGAGCAGTTCTTC. Protein product: CASSLGFNVGEQFF. The gene calls are TRBV7-9 and TRBJ2-1; D gene ambiguous. Germline loops: CDR1 SEHNR, CDR2 FQNEAQ (reference sequence). The germline V and J ends were trimmed by 1 base and 9 bases, with 13 bases remaining between them. The CDR3 consists of 14 residues.

The CDR3 DNA sequence: TGTGCCAGCAGTTTAGTTCCAGGGGGCATATCTGAAGCTTTCTTT. This translates into CASSLVPGGISEAFF. V gene TRBV27 combines with J gene TRBJ1-1, with 8 bases lining up with TRBD1. The germline gives CDR1 MNHEY, CDR2 SMNVEV (reference sequence). Trimming removed 2 bases from V and 6 bases from J; junction bases left unmatched: 8. The CDR3 extends over 15 amino acids.

The CDR3 spells CASGTGFDEQYF. The DNA for the CDR3 is TGTGCCAGCGGTACAGGGTTCGACGAGCAGTACTTC. The J gene is TRBJ2-5, the V gene TRBV2; maybe TRBD1 (6 bases). The DNA end is a closer match to TRBJ2-7, so the J assignment may be wrong. Germline V gene data show CDR1 as SNHLY and CDR2 as FYNNEI. There are 12 residues in the CDR3.

This clone was seen more than once but under ten times. The V call is TRBV7-2, the J call TRBJ1-2, with 8 bases fitting TRBD1. Losses at the gene ends were 1 base for V and 5 bases for J; bases not matched to a gene: 9. CDR1 and CDR2 (germline): SGHTA, FQGNSA. This CDR3 spans 16 amino acids. CDR3: CASSLGGTGLYYGYTF. The CDR3 DNA follows: TGTGCCAGCAGCTTAGGCGGGACAGGCTTATATTATGGCTACACCTTC.

In DNA, the CDR3 is TGTGCCAGCAGTGACAGGACAGCTATTGCCTACGAGCAGTACTTC. This sequence encodes CASSDRTAIAYEQYF. The chain uses TRBV2 and TRBJ2-5; D perhaps matches TRBD1 (6 bases). The J call may be faulty, since TRBJ2-7 better matches the DNA end. The CDR3 extends over 15 amino acids. From germline, CDR1 is SNHLY and CDR2 FYNNEI.

The chain's CDR3 is CSARGGEEAFF. CDR3 DNA sequence: TGCAGTGCTAGGGGGGGGGAGGAAGCTTTCTTT. The chain combines TRBV20-1 with TRBJ1-1; D perhaps matches TRBD1 (5 bases). The CDR3 covers 11 residues. Germline values: CDR1 DFQATT, CDR2 SNEGSKA (reference sequence). V was clipped by 3 bases and J by 8 bases, with 10 bases between them.

The rearrangement joins TRBV30 to TRBJ1-2, with 10 bases identical to TRBD1. The length of the CDR3 is 14 residues. V gave up 5 bases and J gave up 8 bases; unmatched junction bases: 11. Per the germline V gene, CDR1 is GTSNPN and CDR2 is SVGIG (reference sequence). The CDR3 protein is CAWELGGGQGGYTF. The CDR3 nucleotides are TGTGCCTGGGAGCTTGGGGGGGGACAGGGGGGCTACACCTTC.

This clone was seen a few times. Mismatch with germline at one junction end may stem from a read error. This chain connects TRBV25-1 to TRBJ1-5; D might be TRBD1 (5 bases). The germline gives CDR1 MGHDK, CDR2 SYGVNS. The CDR3 consists of 14 residues. The CDR3 sequence is CASREGSGDQPQHF. CDR3 DNA: TGTGCCAGCCGTGAGGGGAGTGGGGATCAGCCCCAGCATTTT.

The chain has TRBV19 and TRBJ2-5; possible D gene TRBD2, 5 bases. Germline V gene sequence: CDR1 LNHDA, CDR2 SQIVND (reference sequence). V was trimmed by 10 bases and J by 0 bases, leaving 18 bases between them. The CDR3 has 15 residues. The CDR3 spells CATRTLAGNQETQYF. For the CDR3, the DNA is TGTGCCACCAGGACTCTTGCGGGCAACCAAGAGACCCAGTACTTC.

The chain combines TRBV6-1 with TRBJ2-3, with D possibly TRBD1 on 6 matching bases. The CDR3 sequence is 15 residues long. The germline V gene has CDR1 MNHNS and CDR2 SASEGT. Trimming stripped 4 bases from V and 1 base from J, with 12 bases between. CDR3 amino acids: CASSAGHRGTDTQYF. The CDR3 nucleotides are TGTGCCAGCAGTGCGGGACACCGCGGCACAGATACGCAGTATTTT.

The chain links TRBV11-2 to TRBJ2-5; D perhaps matches TRBD1 (5 bases). Germline-derived CDR1 and CDR2 are SGHAT and FQNNGV. V was pared by 5 bases and J by 5 bases, with 9 bases between. The CDR3 spans 12 residues. DNA of the CDR3: TGTGCCAGCAGCGCCAGGGTGGAGACCCAGTACTTC. Its translation is CASSARVETQYF.

This clone was counted between two and nine times. The chain is built from TRBV5-8 and TRBJ2-3; 8 nucleotides line up with TRBD1. Per the germline V gene, CDR1 is SGHTS and CDR2 is YDEGEE. The CDR3 runs 15 residues. The junction had 5 bases not matched to a gene; V was cut back by 3 bases and J by 2 bases. The CDR3 bases are TGTGCCAGCAGCTACGGACAGGGATACACAGATACGCAGTATTTT. Translated, it gives CASSYGQGYTDTQYF.

This clone showed up just a few times. The chain has TRBV27 and TRBJ1-2, with D uncertain. CDR3 length equals 12 residues. V dropped 6 bases and J dropped 2 bases, with 7 bases sitting between them. Germline V gene sequence: CDR1 MNHEY, CDR2 SMNVEV (reference sequence). CDR3 nucleotide sequence: TGTGCCAGCAGCACTCTAAACTATGGCTACACCTTC. Its protein is CASSTLNYGYTF.

The J gene is TRBJ1-1, the V gene TRBV9; weak D call: TRBD1 (5 bases). This CDR3 has 15 residues. Trimming shortened V by 2 bases and J by 3 bases, and 14 bases separated the two germline ends. In germline, CDR1 is SGDLS, CDR2 YYNGEE. The DNA of the CDR3 is TGTGCCAGCAGCGTGGGGGGAACTACTTACACTGAAGCTTTCTTT. Its protein product is CASSVGGTTYTEAFF.

This clone was counted only a few times. The rearrangement links TRBV5-4 to TRBJ2-3; 9 bases are a match to TRBD2. There are 15 residues in the CDR3. After removal of 4 bases from V and 0 bases from J, the junction contained 3 bases not matched to a gene. Germline V CDR1 and CDR2: SGHNT, YYREEE (reference sequence). The CDR3 nucleotides are TGTGCCAGCAGCCGAGCGGGGGGAAGCACAGATACGCAGTATTTT. This codes for CASSRAGGSTDTQYF.

This chain uses TRBV5-1 with TRBJ2-2; possibly TRBD2 for D (5 bases). Germline CDR1 and CDR2: SGHRS and YFSETQ. The CDR3 loop spans 15 amino acids. V gave up 1 base and J gave up 6 bases, with 13 bases separating them. This CDR3 reads CASSLRLAPAGELFF. The CDR3 bases are TGCGCCAGCAGCTTGAGGCTAGCCCCCGCCGGGGAGCTGTTTTTT.

This clone was seen more than once but under ten times. This sequence joins TRBV5-4 and TRBJ2-3, with D possibly TRBD1 on 6 matching bases. There are 13 residues in the CDR3. Trimming left V 1 base short and J 5 bases short, with 8 bases between. The germline V gene encodes CDR1 SGHNT and CDR2 YYREEE (reference sequence). The CDR3 sequence: CASSLKGVDTQYF. The CDR3 bases are TGTGCCAGCAGCTTGAAGGGGGTAGATACGCAGTATTTT.

The V gene is TRBV5-1, the J gene TRBJ2-1, with 16 bases matching TRBD2. Germline V gives CDR1 SGHRS, CDR2 YFSETQ. The junction had 6 bases not matched to a gene; V was cut back by 3 bases and J by 0 bases. The CDR3 loop spans 19 amino acids. CDR3 DNA sequence: TGCGCCAGCAGCTCGGGACTAGCGGGGGGGCCGGGCTCCTACAATGAGCAGTTCTTC. This sequence encodes CASSSGLAGGPGSYNEQFF.

This clone has more than one count but fewer than ten. The chain carries TRBV25-1 and TRBJ1-2; D unresolved. The V end was cut by 7 bases, the J end by 6 bases, with 15 bases between. The CDR3 length is 13 residues. The germline gives CDR1 MGHDK, CDR2 SYGVNS. CDR3 bases: TGTGCCAGCAAGCTAGGCGCCTTGGATGGCTACACCTTC. It is translated as CASKLGALDGYTF.

A few counts support this clone. This sequence joins TRBV18 and TRBJ1-1; D uncertain. Germline V gene sequence: CDR1 KGHSH, CDR2 LQKENI. There are 17 residues in the CDR3. Trimming took off 6 bases at V and 0 bases at J, with 20 bases between the two ends. The CDR3 region has the DNA TGTGCCAGCTCCCCCCCGGGGAGCGCCAGAATGAACACTGAAGCTTTCTTT. Encoded protein: CASSPPGSARMNTEAFF.

The chain links TRBV5-6 to TRBJ2-3; D gene uncertain. Germline-derived CDR1 and CDR2 are SGHDT and YYEEEE. V lost 4 bases and J 4 bases, leaving 13 bases between the germline ends. The CDR3 spans 14 residues. Here the CDR3 reads CASSPPVNPDTQYF. In DNA, the CDR3 is TGTGCCAGCAGCCCTCCGGTGAACCCAGATACGCAGTATTTT.

J is TRBJ2-3 and V is TRBV28, with a weak D call TRBD2 (5 bases). The V end was cut by 6 bases, the J end by 5 bases, with 15 bases between. The length of the CDR3 is 14 residues. Looked up from germline, CDR1 is MDHEN and CDR2 is SYDVKM. The CDR3, as DNA: TGTGCCAGCAGCCCTACATTGACTAAAGATACGCAGTATTTT. Residues: CASSPTLTKDTQYF.

The rearrangement uses TRBV5-4 and TRBJ1-1, with D tentatively TRBD1 (6 bases). This CDR3 has 15 residues. Per germline, CDR1 SGHNT and CDR2 YYREEE (reference sequence). Trimming cost V 4 bases and J 6 bases, with 19 bases left between them. For the CDR3, the DNA is TGTGCCAGCAGCACCTCAGGACAGCGAGGGGCTGAAGCTTTCTTT. Residues: CASSTSGQRGAEAFF.

This clone has only a few counts. The CDR3 DNA reads as TGTGCCAGCAGTCCCCAAACTAGGACTGAAGCTTTCTTT. Its translation is CASSPQTRTEAFF. The V and J genes are TRBV2 and TRBJ1-1; D gene ambiguous. The CDR3 is 13 residues long. The germline V gene encodes CDR1 SNHLY and CDR2 FYNNEI. V gave up 5 bases and J gave up 5 bases, with 12 bases separating them.

The chain carries TRBV5-8 and TRBJ2-1; maybe TRBD2 (7 bases). Trimming took off 8 bases at V and 14 bases at J, with 20 bases between the two ends. CDR1 and CDR2 from the germline V gene are SGHTS and YDEGEE. This CDR3 contains 12 residues. CDR3 in amino acids: CASTLLGGAKFF. CDR3 in DNA: TGTGCCAGTACCCTACTGGGGGGGGCGAAGTTCTTC. The full variable domain, with the rest looked up from reference TRBV5-8 and TRBJ2-1, is EAGVTQSPTHLIKTRGQQATLRCSPISGHTSVYWYQQALGLGLQFLLWYDEGEERNRGNFPPRFSGRQFPNYSSELNVNALELEDSALYLCASTLLGGAKFFGPGTRLTVL.

This clone has only a few counts. The rearrangement links TRBV6-1 to TRBJ2-1; possibly TRBD1 for D (5 bases). The V end lost 6 bases, the J end lost 4 bases, and 13 bases lay between the germline ends. Germline V gene data show CDR1 as MNHNS and CDR2 as SASEGT. CDR3 size: 14 residues. The CDR3 region is CASRQLDSYNEQFF. CDR3 sequence (DNA): TGTGCCAGCAGGCAATTAGACAGTTACAATGAGCAGTTCTTC.

The chain is built from TRBV30 and TRBJ2-2; TRBD2 might be the D (6 bases). Trimming removed 0 bases at V and 3 bases at J, with 11 bases between. This CDR3 is 15 amino acids long. Germline CDR1 is GTSNPN and CDR2 is SVGIG (reference sequence). CDR3 region: CAWSVGVADTGELFF. CDR3 sequence (DNA): TGTGCCTGGAGTGTTGGAGTAGCGGACACCGGGGAGCTGTTTTTT. Complete variable domain (other parts from reference TRBV30 and TRBJ2-2): SQTIHQWPATLVQPVGSPLSLECTVEGTSNPNLYWYRQAAGRGLQLLFYSVGIGQISSEVPQNLSASRPQDRQFILSSKKLLLSDSGFYLCAWSVGVADTGELFFGEGSRLTVL.

The genes are TRBV11-2 and TRBJ1-2, with 10 bases aligning to TRBD1. The CDR3 has 16 amino acids. Looked up from germline, CDR1 is SGHAT and CDR2 is FQNNGV. The trim removed 5 bases at V and 4 bases at J, leaving 10 bases unmatched. The CDR3 DNA reads TGTGCCAGCAGCAATCCCCCGGGACAGGGGATCTATGGCTACACCTTC. Protein sequence: CASSNPPGQGIYGYTF.